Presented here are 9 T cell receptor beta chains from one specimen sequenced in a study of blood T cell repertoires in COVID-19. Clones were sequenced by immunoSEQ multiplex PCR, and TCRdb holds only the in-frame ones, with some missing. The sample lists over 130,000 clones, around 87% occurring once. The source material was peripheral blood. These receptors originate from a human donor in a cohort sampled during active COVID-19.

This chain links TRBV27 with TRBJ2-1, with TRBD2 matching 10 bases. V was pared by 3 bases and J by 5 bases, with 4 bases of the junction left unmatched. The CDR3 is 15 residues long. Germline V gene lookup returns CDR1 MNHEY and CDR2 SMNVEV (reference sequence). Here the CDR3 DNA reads TGTGCCAGCAGTTTTGAACTAGCGGGAAACAATGAGCAGTTCTTC. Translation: CASSFELAGNNEQFF.

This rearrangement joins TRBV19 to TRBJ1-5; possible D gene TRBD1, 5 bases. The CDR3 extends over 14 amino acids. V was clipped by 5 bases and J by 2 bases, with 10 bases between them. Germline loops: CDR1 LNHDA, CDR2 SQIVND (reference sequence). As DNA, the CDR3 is TGTGCCAGTAGTGGGCAAGGGGGCAATCAGCCCCAGCATTTT. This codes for CASSGQGGNQPQHF.

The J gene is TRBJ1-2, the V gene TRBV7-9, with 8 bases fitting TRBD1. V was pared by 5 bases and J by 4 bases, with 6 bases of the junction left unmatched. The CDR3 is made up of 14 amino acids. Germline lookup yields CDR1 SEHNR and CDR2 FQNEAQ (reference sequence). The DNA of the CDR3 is TGTGCCAGCAGCCGTCCAGGGGGCAGCTATGGCTACACCTTC. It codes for CASSRPGGSYGYTF.

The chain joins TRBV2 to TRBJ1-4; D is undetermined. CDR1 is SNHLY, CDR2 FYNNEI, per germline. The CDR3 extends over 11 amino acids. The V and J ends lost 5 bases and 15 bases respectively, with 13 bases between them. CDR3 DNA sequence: TGTGCCAGCAGTCTGCAGGTCGGTGTGTTTTTT. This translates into CASSLQVGVFF.

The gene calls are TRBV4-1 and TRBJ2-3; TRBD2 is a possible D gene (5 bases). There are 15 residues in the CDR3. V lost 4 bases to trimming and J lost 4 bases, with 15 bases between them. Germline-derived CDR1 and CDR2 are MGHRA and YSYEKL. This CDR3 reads CASSPFYGSADTQYF. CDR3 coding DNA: TGCGCCAGCAGCCCCTTTTATGGGAGTGCAGATACGCAGTATTTT.

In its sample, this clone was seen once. Written as DNA, the CDR3 is TGCAGCGTCGCGGGGGACCCGGAATACAATGAGCAGTTCTTC. This translates into CSVAGDPEYNEQFF. The chain uses TRBV29-1 and TRBJ2-1, with 7 bases that match TRBD2. The V gene end was trimmed by 6 bases and the J gene end by 4 bases; junction bases not matched to a gene: 9. The CDR3 is made up of 14 amino acids. The germline V gene encodes CDR1 SQVTM and CDR2 ANQGSEA.

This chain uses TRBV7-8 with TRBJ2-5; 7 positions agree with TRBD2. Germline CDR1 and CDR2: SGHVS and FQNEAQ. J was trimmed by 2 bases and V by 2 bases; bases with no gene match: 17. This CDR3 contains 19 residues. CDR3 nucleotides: TGTGCCAGCAGCTTACCCACGGGAGGACAAACGCCATTTCAAGAGACCCAGTACTTC. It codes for CASSLPTGGQTPFQETQYF.

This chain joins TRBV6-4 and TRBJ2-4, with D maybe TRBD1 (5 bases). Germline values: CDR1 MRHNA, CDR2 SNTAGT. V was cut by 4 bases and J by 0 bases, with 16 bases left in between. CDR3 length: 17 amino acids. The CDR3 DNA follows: TGTGCCAGCAGTGTCCAGGGAACGAGTACAGCCAAAAACATTCAGTACTTC. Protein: CASSVQGTSTAKNIQYF.

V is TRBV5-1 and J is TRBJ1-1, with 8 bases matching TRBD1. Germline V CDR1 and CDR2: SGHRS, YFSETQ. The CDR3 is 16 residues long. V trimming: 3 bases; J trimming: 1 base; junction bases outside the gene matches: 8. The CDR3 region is CASSSLSGTGNTEAFF. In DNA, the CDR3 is TGCGCCAGCAGCTCCCTCTCCGGGACAGGGAACACTGAAGCTTTCTTT.